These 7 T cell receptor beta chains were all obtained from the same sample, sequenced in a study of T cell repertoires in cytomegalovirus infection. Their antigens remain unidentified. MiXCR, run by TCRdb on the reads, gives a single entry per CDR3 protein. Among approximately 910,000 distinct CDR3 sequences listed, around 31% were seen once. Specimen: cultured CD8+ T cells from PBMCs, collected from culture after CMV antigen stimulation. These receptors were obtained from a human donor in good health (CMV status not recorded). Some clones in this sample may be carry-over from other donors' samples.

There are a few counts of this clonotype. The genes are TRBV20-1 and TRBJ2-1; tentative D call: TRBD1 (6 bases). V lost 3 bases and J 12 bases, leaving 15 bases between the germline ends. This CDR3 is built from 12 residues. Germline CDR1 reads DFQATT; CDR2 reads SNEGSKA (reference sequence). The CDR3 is CSARLGAMGQFF. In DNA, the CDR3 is TGCAGTGCTAGGCTGGGGGCAATGGGGCAGTTCTTC.

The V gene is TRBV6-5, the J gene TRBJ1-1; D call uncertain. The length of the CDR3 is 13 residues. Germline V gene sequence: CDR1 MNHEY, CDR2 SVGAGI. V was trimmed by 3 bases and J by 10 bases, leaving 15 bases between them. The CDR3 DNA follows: TGTGCCAGCAGTTATGGTCAAGGAAACGGAGCTTTCTTT. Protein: CASSYGQGNGAFF.

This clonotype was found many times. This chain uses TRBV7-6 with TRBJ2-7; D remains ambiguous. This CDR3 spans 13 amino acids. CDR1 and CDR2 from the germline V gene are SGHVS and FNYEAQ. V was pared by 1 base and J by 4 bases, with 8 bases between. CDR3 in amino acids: CASSLGDSYEQYV. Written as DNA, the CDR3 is TGTGCCAGCAGCTTAGGGGATTCTTACGAGCAGTACGTC.

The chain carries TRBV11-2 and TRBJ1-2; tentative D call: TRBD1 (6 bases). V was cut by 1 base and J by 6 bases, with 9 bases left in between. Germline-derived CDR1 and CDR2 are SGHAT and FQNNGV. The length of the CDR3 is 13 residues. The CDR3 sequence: CASSLAGAHGYTF. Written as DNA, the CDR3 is TGTGCCAGCAGCTTAGCAGGGGCCCATGGCTACACCTTC.

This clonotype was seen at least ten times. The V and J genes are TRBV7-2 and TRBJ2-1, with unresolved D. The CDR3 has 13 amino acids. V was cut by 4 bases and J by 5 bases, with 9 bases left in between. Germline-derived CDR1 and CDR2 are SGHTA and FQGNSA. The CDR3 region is CASSSKHDNEQFF. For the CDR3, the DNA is TGTGCCAGCAGCTCTAAACATGACAATGAGCAGTTCTTC.

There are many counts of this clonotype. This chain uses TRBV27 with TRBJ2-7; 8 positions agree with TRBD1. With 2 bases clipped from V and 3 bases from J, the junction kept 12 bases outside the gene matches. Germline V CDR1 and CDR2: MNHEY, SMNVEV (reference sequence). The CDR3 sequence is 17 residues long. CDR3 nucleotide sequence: TGTGCCAGCAGTTTAAACTCCCAGGGGGCTATCTTCTACGAGCAGTACTTC. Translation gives CASSLNSQGAIFYEQYF.

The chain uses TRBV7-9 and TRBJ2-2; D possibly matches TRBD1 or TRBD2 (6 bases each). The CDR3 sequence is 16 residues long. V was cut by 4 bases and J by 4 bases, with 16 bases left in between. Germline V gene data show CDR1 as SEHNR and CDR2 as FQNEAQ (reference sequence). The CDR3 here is CASSSGGPSLTGELFF. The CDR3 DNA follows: TGTGCCAGCAGCTCTGGGGGGCCATCACTCACCGGGGAGCTGTTTTTT.